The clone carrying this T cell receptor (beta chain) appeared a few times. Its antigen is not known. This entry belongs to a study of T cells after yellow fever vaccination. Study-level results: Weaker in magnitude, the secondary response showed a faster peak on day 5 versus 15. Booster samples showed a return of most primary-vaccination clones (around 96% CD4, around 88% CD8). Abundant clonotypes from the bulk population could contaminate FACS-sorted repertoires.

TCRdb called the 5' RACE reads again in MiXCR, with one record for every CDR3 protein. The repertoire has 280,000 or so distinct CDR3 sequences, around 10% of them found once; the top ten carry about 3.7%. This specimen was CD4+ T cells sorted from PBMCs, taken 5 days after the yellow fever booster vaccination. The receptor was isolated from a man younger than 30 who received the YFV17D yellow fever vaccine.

The CDR3 DNA reads TGTGCCAGCAGGGGACAGGGATTAGATACGCAGTATTTT. Protein product: CASRGQGLDTQYF. This chain links TRBV7-2 with TRBJ2-3; TRBD1 agrees at 9 bases. This CDR3 is 13 amino acids long. From germline, CDR1 is SGHTA and CDR2 FQGNSA. V was clipped by 6 bases and J by 5 bases; unmatched bases: 3.